The present T cell receptor beta chain was sequenced within a study of post-analysis software for immune sequencing data. Study-wide background: Both relapsing-remitting and secondary progressive multiple sclerosis featured among the disease courses, as did progressive-relapsing multiple sclerosis.

Whole-study findings and limits: A few TRBV segments (TRBV5-6, TRBV5-1 and TRBV20-1 among them) occurred more frequently in patients than in controls. Relative to controls, patients with multiple sclerosis showed significantly lower normalized Chao1 diversity.

This CDR3 contains 17 residues. Prepared libraries of TCR beta cDNA carried unique molecular identifiers. One entry per CDR3 protein, called by TCRdb with MiXCR from the PCR reads. The sample has about 540,000 distinct CDR3 sequences; roughly 34% are singletons. This clonotype was seen a handful of times. Its specificity is unknown. The chain couples TRBV21-1 to TRBJ2-5; the table gives TRBD2 as D, unverified against the DNA. TRBV21-1 counts as a pseudogene. Source material: blood. The sequence was collected from a girl aged 2 to 17 with multiple sclerosis. For the CDR3, the DNA is TGTGCCAGCGACCTTGGGGGGCCTAGCGGGGGGCAAGAGACCCAGTACTTC. It is translated as CASDLGGPSGGQETQYF.